The 7 T cell receptor beta chains listed next were all sequenced from one sample in a study of Graves' ophthalmopathy and Graves' hyperthyroidism. Beta-chain TCR CDR3 regions were amplified from RNA transcripts. The authors performed first-round RT-PCR with HTBI primers and then a second-round multiplex PCR. TCRdb reprocessed the multiplex PCR reads with MiXCR, giving one entry per CDR3 protein. The top ten clones hold roughly 11% of a sample with roughly 1.1 million distinct CDR3 sequences, about 38% of them seen once. Sequencing was done on a sample of peripheral blood or thyroid tissue (not recorded which). These receptors originate from an adult man with Graves' hyperthyroidism.

The V gene is TRBV5-1, the J gene TRBJ2-5; 10 nucleotides align to TRBD2. V shed 7 bases, J shed 5 bases, and the junction held 14 bases outside the gene matches. The CDR3 runs 16 residues. Germline lookup yields CDR1 SGHRS and CDR2 YFSETQ. The CDR3 reads CASVERASGSLETQYF. The CDR3 DNA follows: TGCGCCAGCGTTGAGAGGGCTAGCGGGAGTTTGGAGACCCAGTACTTC.

The sample holds a few counts of this clonotype. Mismatch with germline at one junction end may stem from a read error. V usage is TRBV10-3 and J usage is TRBJ1-2; D perhaps matches TRBD1 (6 bases). Germline lookup yields CDR1 ENHRY and CDR2 SYGVKD. The CDR3 extends over 14 amino acids. In DNA, the CDR3 is TGTGCCAGCAGTCCCGCCGACAGGAACTATGGCTACACCTTC. This translates into CASSPADRNYGYTF.

The chain recombines TRBV7-8 with TRBJ1-5; 9 bases line up with TRBD1. Germline CDR1 and CDR2: SGHVS and FQNEAQ. Losses at the gene ends were 5 bases for V and 1 base for J; bases not matched to a gene: 3. The CDR3 runs 15 residues. The chain's CDR3 is CASSMGQGSNQPQHF. In DNA, the CDR3 is TGTGCCAGCAGCATGGGACAGGGCAGCAATCAGCCCCAGCATTTT.

This clonotype appeared many times. The DNA of the CDR3 is TGTGCCAGCAGTCAACAGAACGGTGGCTACACCTTC. Translated, it gives CASSQQNGGYTF. The V and J genes are TRBV3-1 and TRBJ1-2; no reliable D call. Trimming took 6 bases from V and 7 from J, leaving 12 bases between them. This CDR3 is 12 amino acids long. CDR1 and CDR2 (germline): LGHDT, YNNKEL (reference sequence).

This clonotype was counted between two and nine times. The rearrangement uses TRBV6-6 and TRBJ2-7, with 7 bases matching TRBD2. CDR1 is MNHNY and CDR2 is SVGAGI in the germline V gene (reference sequence). The V gene end was trimmed by 0 bases and the J gene end by 6 bases; junction bases not matched to a gene: 5. The CDR3 extends over 14 amino acids. The CDR3: CASSYSGGDSEQYF. For the CDR3, the DNA is TGTGCCAGCAGTTACTCGGGGGGGGACTCCGAGCAGTACTTC.

This clonotype was picked up many times. The CDR3 spells CASSLHRGNTEAFF. In DNA, the CDR3 is TGTGCCAGCAGCTTACACAGGGGGAACACTGAAGCTTTCTTT. The J gene is TRBJ1-1, the V gene TRBV7-9; the match to TRBD1 covers 7 bases. The CDR3 is made up of 14 amino acids. CDR1 is SEHNR and CDR2 is FQNEAQ in the germline V gene (reference sequence). The trim removed 2 bases at V and 1 base at J, leaving 1 base unmatched.

This clonotype was picked up many times. This chain connects TRBV5-1 to TRBJ1-6; D remains ambiguous. Trimming stripped 3 bases from V and 7 bases from J, with 14 bases between. Germline lookup yields CDR1 SGHRS and CDR2 YFSETQ. The CDR3 is 15 amino acids. CDR3 sequence: CASSYLSGFNSPLHF. The CDR3 nucleotides read TGCGCCAGCAGCTACCTCAGCGGTTTCAATTCACCCCTCCACTTT.